The source of this T cell receptor beta chain is a study of Ad26.COV2.S vaccination and SARS-CoV-2 variants. About the study: The authors gave Ad26.COV2.S intramuscularly, either once or twice 56 days apart. The study, taken as a whole, reports: Analyses of TCR breadth and depth may have underestimated total T cell responses.

The length of the CDR3 is 15 residues. Trimming at V came to 3 bases and at J to 8 bases, leaving 6 bases not matched to a gene. Germline-derived CDR1 and CDR2 are SGHTA and FQGNSA. Method: immunoSEQ multiplex PCR; TCRdb's copy keeps in-frame clones and lacks some. The table has a few hundred thousand clones, 90% seen once. This clone was counted a single time. Its antigen is as yet unknown. Treatment denoted: about 20 received Ad26.COV2.S at low or high dose, single or two shots; about five received placebo; per-sample allocation not given. The study sampled participants on day 63 after the first vaccine or placebo injection. It was an adult aged 18-55 years in Boston who was the donor.

Source: peripheral blood, taken in a trial of Ad26.COV2.S vaccine versus placebo. This chain links TRBV7-2 with TRBJ1-5; 11 bases are shared with TRBD1. The sequence derives from a person aged 18-65 years who received the Ad26.COV2.S COVID-19 vaccine or a placebo. The chain's CDR3 is CASSFGGQGGEPQHF. The DNA for the CDR3 is TGTGCCAGCAGCTTTGGGGGACAGGGGGGTGAGCCCCAGCATTTT.